This T cell receptor (beta chain) was identified in a study of cytomegalovirus exposure and HLA in healthy donors. 60 Vbeta and 13 Jbeta primers were used in PCR. Libraries were prepared by immunoSEQ multiplex PCR; TCRdb keeps only in-frame clonotypes and omits some of them. Of approximately 200,000 clones listed, 82% are singletons. The CDR3 loop spans 12 amino acids. V was shortened by 1 base and J by 8 bases, with 5 bases between the two germline ends. Germline V CDR1 and CDR2: SGHAT, FQNNGV. The sample consisted of PBMCs. This TCR came from a woman aged 50 to 60 in good health and CMV-seropositive. The chain links TRBV11-2 to TRBJ1-4, with a possible D match to TRBD1 (5 bases). Written as DNA, the CDR3 is TGTGCCAGCAGCTTAGGGACAGAAAAACTGTTTTTT. It translates to CASSLGTEKLFF.